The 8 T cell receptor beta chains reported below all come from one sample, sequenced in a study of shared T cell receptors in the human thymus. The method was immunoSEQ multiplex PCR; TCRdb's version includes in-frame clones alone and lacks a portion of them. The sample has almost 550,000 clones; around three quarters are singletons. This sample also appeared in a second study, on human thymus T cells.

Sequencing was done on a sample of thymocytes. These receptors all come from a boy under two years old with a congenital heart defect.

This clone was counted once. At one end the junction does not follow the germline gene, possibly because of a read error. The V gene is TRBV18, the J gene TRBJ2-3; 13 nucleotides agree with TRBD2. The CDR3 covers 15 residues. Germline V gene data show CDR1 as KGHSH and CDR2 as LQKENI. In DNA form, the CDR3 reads TGTGCCAGCTCACCGGGACTAGCGGGACCTCTCAAAATGGATTTT. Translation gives CASSPGLAGPLKMDF.

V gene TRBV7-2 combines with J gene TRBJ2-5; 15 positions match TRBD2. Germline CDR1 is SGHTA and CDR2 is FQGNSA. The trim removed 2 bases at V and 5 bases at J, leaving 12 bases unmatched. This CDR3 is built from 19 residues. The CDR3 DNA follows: TGTGCCAGCAGCTTACGTTATTGGACTAGCGGGAGGGCCACGGAGACCCAGTACTTC. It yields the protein CASSLRYWTSGRATETQYF.

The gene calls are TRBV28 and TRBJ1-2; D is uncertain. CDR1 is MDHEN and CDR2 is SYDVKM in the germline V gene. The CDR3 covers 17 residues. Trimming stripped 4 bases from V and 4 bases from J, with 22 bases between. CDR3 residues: CASSYAHGEPSLYGYTF. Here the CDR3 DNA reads TGTGCCAGCAGTTATGCCCACGGGGAGCCCAGCCTCTATGGCTACACCTTC.

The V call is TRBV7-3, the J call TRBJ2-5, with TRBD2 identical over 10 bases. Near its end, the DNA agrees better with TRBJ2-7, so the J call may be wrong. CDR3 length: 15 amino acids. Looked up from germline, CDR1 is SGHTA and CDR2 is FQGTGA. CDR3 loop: CASSLVQREGHEQYF. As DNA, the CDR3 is TGTGCCAGCAGCTTAGTCCAGCGGGAGGGCCACGAGCAGTACTTC.

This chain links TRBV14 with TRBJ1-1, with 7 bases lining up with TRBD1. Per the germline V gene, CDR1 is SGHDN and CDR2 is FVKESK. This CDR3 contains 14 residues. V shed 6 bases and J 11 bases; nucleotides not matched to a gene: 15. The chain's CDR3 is CASSPGQLRKMAFF. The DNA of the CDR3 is TGTGCCAGCAGTCCGGGACAGTTGAGGAAAATGGCTTTCTTT.

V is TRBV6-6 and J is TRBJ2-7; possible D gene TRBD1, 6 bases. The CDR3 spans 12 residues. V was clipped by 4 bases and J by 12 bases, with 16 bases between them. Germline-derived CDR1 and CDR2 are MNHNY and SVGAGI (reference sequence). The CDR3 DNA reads TGTGCCAGCAGTTGTCCAGGGGTAGTATGGTACTTC. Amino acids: CASSCPGVVWYF.

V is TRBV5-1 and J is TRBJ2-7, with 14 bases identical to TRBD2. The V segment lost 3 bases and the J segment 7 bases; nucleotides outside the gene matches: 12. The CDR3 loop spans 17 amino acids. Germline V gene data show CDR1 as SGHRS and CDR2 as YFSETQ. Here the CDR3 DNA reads TGCGCCAGCAGCTCGACGGACGGTAGGACTAGCGGGAGGGAGCAGTACTTC. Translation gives CASSSTDGRTSGREQYF. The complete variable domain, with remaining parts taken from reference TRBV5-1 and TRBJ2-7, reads KAGVTQTPRYLIKTRGQQVTLSCSPISGHRSVSWYQQTPGQGLQFLFEYFSETQRNKGNFPGRFSGRQFSNSRSEMNVSTLELGDSALYLCASSSTDGRTSGREQYFGPGTRLTVT.

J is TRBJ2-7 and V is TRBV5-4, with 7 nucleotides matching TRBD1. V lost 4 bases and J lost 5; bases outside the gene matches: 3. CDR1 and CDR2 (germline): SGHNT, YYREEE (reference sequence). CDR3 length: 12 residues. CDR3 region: CASSQTGNEQYF. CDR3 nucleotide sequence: TGTGCCAGCAGCCAGACAGGGAACGAGCAGTACTTC. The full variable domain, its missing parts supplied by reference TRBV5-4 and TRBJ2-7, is ETGVTQSPTHLIKTRGQQVTLRCSSQSGHNTVSWYQQALGQGPQFIFQYYREEENGRGNFPPRFSGLQFPNYSSELNVNALELDDSALYLCASSQTGNEQYFGPGTRLTVT.